This TCR beta chain was sequenced during a study of Graves' ophthalmopathy and Graves' hyperthyroidism. Overall study results and limits: Using a 13-signature model, the authors split ophthalmopathy from stable hyperthyroidism, with 87.88% sensitivity and 70% to 83% specificity. The model's ophthalmopathy progression predictions had more than 55% sensitivity and approximately 72% specificity. Blood samples also showed most expanded thyroid clonotypes exceeding 0.001 frequency.

Germline V gives CDR1 LNHDA, CDR2 SQIVND (reference sequence). This CDR3 region has 14 residues. Germline trimming cut 4 bases from V and 3 bases from J; bases unmatched to any gene: 5. Amplification from RNA transcripts yielded the TCR beta CDR3 regions. Scientists carried out first-round RT-PCR using HTBI primers and then a second-round multiplex PCR. TCRdb itself ran the multiplex PCR reads through MiXCR, one entry per CDR3 protein. The data hold about 340,000 distinct CDR3 sequences, with 15% to 20% observed a single time. This clonotype was recorded many times. Its antigen is unknown. Material for sequencing was peripheral blood. The source is an adult man with Graves' ophthalmopathy. V is TRBV19 and J is TRBJ1-2; 7 nucleotides match TRBD1. CDR3 sequence reads: CASSTYDRDYGYTF. CDR3 coding DNA: TGTGCCAGTAGTACCTACGACAGGGACTATGGCTACACCTTC.